These T cell receptor beta chains were read from a single sample in a study of molecular identifiers for immune sequencing clone quantification. TCRdb processed the PCR reads anew with MiXCR; each CDR3 protein has one entry. The sample shows approximately 670,000 distinct CDR3 sequences, 20% of them seen only once. Material for sequencing was naive CD8+ T cells from blood, with Jurkat cell RNA spiked in. These receptors originate from a human donor in good health. Some libraries in this study had Jurkat cell RNA spiked in. The CDR3 runs from the conserved cysteine through the conserved F or W. D genes are given only for firm matches. Clone size appears in some rows only: once, few, many, or a class for an expanded clone.

size	V	J	D	CDR3	DNA
many	TRBV20-1	TRBJ2-7	NA	CSARDRALGTPEQYF	TGCAGTGCTAGAGATCGGGCCTTAGGGACCCCCGAGCAGTACTTC
NA	TRBV7-6	TRBJ2-5	NA	CASSREPETQCF	TGTGCCAGCAGCCGCGAGCCAGAGACCCAGTGCTTC
NA	TRBV7-9	TRBJ1-6	TRBD1	CASSPDRGRIYSPLHF	TGTGCCAGCAGCCCCGACAGGGGGAGAATTTATTCACCCCTCCACTTT
few	TRBV6-6	TRBJ2-3	NA	CASSQPLERPTDTQYF	TGTGCCAGCAGTCAACCGCTAGAAAGGCCCACAGATACGCAGTATTTT
many	TRBV30	TRBJ1-1	NA	CAWSYGDNTEAFF	TGTGCCTGGAGTTACGGGGATAACACTGAAGCTTTCTTT
few	TRBV2	TRBJ1-2	NA	CASSEWTSSALYGYTF	TGTGCCAGCAGTGAATGGACATCCTCCGCCCTCTATGGCTACACCTTC
many	TRBV6-6	TRBJ2-3	NA	CASSYNQDLTDTQYF	TGTGCCAGCAGTTATAATCAGGACTTGACAGATACGCAGTATTTT
many	TRBV19	TRBJ1-1	NA	CASTIIGGNTEAFF	TGTGCCAGTACCATTATCGGCGGGAACACTGAAGCTTTCTTT
few	TRBV20-1	TRBJ1-2	NA	CSASIQEMGGDSYGYTF	TGCAGTGCTAGCATCCAAGAGATGGGGGGCGATAGCTATGGCTACACCTTC
NA	TRBV19	TRBJ1-1	NA	CASNRENLPEAFF	TGTGCCAGTAATAGGGAAAATCTCCCTGAAGCTTTCTTT
few	TRBV19	TRBJ2-1	NA	CASSPHSNRDGVSLEQFF	TGTGCCAGTAGTCCCCACTCCAACCGGGACGGGGTAAGTTTGGAGCAGTTCTTC
many	TRBV20-1	TRBJ2-2	NA	CSACDYNTGELFF	TGCAGTGCCTGTGACTACAACACCGGGGAGCTGTTTTTT
many	TRBV27	TRBJ2-3	NA	CASSFGQRTDTQYF	TGTGCCAGCAGTTTCGGACAACGCACAGATACGCAGTATTTT
many	TRBV29-1	TRBJ1-1	TRBD1	CSATGTGSNTEAFF	TGCAGCGCCACCGGGACAGGGTCTAACACTGAAGCTTTCTTT
many	TRBV9	TRBJ2-3	NA	CASSASQEGDTQYF	TGTGCCAGCAGCGCCAGCCAAGAGGGGGATACGCAGTATTTT
many	TRBV24-1	TRBJ2-3	NA	CATSGLKDTQYF	TGTGCCACCAGCGGGCTCAAAGATACGCAGTATTTT
few	TRBV4-3	TRBJ2-3	NA	CASSQGPGDFTDTQYF	TGCGCCAGCAGCCAAGGCCCAGGGGATTTCACAGATACGCAGTATTTT
few	TRBV28	TRBJ1-6	TRBD1	CASSFRDRGHSPLHF	TGTGCCAGCAGTTTTAGGGACAGGGGTCATTCACCCCTCCACTTT